The 17 T cell receptor beta chains below come from one sample, sequenced in a study of T-cell reconstitution after alpha-beta-depleted transplantation in children. For TCRbeta, the library was prepared with unique molecular identifiers. Each CDR3 protein gets one entry after TCRdb re-called the PCR reads with MiXCR. Among 300,000 to 350,000 distinct CDR3 sequences listed, around 20% were seen once. The sequenced sample was PBMCs, mostly from graft donor cells, obtained 180 days after TCRalphabeta/CD19-depleted stem cell transplant. These receptors came from a male patient younger than 18 who had a stem cell transplant for acute lymphoblastic leukemia, so the T cells may come from the graft donor.

This clonotype came up a few times. The chain carries TRBV9 and TRBJ1-2, with D uncertain. This CDR3 has 17 residues. Germline CDR1 reads SGDLS; CDR2 reads YYNGEE. V dropped 0 bases and J dropped 4 bases, with 19 bases sitting between them. The CDR3 loop reads CASSVGGTAGGFYGYTF. CDR3 nucleotides: TGTGCCAGCAGCGTAGGGGGTACGGCAGGAGGCTTCTATGGCTACACCTTC.

In its sample, this clonotype was seen a few times. The chain couples TRBV11-3 to TRBJ2-1; the D is unclear. This CDR3 has 15 amino acids. The V gene's germline CDR1 is SGHNT and CDR2 YENEEA. Trimming took 2 bases from V and 3 from J, leaving 11 bases between them. CDR3 region: CASSLNPDHYNEQFF. In DNA form, the CDR3 reads TGTGCCAGCAGCTTAAATCCGGATCACTACAATGAGCAGTTCTTC.

At least ten counts were recorded for this clonotype. The chain uses TRBV12-3 or TRBV12-4 and TRBJ1-5; D gene ambiguous. The CDR3 contains 15 residues. V was pared by 3 bases and J by 0 bases, with 9 bases between. The CDR3 sequence is CASSFGQRSNQPQHF. In nucleotides, the CDR3 is TGTGCCAGCAGTTTTGGGCAACGTAGCAATCAGCCCCAGCATTTT.

A few counts support this clonotype. V usage is TRBV5-1 and J usage is TRBJ2-3; D possibly uses TRBD1 or TRBD2 (5 bases each). V was trimmed by 2 bases and J by 0 bases, leaving 10 bases between them. Germline CDR1 is SGHRS and CDR2 is YFSETQ. The CDR3 spans 15 residues. The CDR3 DNA is TGCGCCAGCAGCTTTTGGGACGGGAGCACAGATACGCAGTATTTT. This gives the protein CASSFWDGSTDTQYF.

CDR3 protein: CASSSSQRYEQYF. The DNA for the CDR3 is TGCGCCAGCAGCTCCTCGCAGCGCTACGAGCAGTACTTC. The rearrangement uses TRBV5-1 and TRBJ2-7; the D is unclear. The V end was cut by 3 bases, the J end by 3 bases, with 10 bases between. CDR3 length equals 13 residues. In germline, CDR1 is SGHRS, CDR2 YFSETQ. The full variable domain, its missing parts supplied by reference TRBV5-1 and TRBJ2-7, is KAGVTQTPRYLIKTRGQQVTLSCSPISGHRSVSWYQQTPGQGLQFLFEYFSETQRNKGNFPGRFSGRQFSNSRSEMNVSTLELGDSALYLCASSSSQRYEQYFGPGTRLTVT.

Written as DNA, the CDR3 is TGCGCCAGCAGCCAAGATGCGGGACAGGGGACCCTGAACTATGGCTACACCTTC. Protein: CASSQDAGQGTLNYGYTF. The chain links TRBV4-1 to TRBJ1-2, with TRBD1 identical over 10 bases. The V gene's germline CDR1 is MGHRA and CDR2 YSYEKL. Unmatched junction bases numbered 9, after V lost 0 bases and J lost 2 bases. The CDR3 is 18 amino acids.

J is TRBJ1-1 and V is TRBV7-9, with no clear D. In germline, CDR1 is SEHNR, CDR2 FQNEAQ (reference sequence). This CDR3 has 12 residues. V was shortened by 5 bases and J by 7 bases, with 11 bases between the two germline ends. In DNA form, the CDR3 reads TGTGCCAGCAGCCCTACACGGTTTGAAGCTTTCTTT. Protein: CASSPTRFEAFF.

This clonotype occurred many times. The V gene is TRBV9, the J gene TRBJ2-3; 9 bases align to TRBD2. Germline CDR1 is SGDLS and CDR2 is YYNGEE. V was pared by 3 bases and J by 3 bases, with 8 bases of the junction left unmatched. CDR3 length equals 16 residues. CDR3 sequence: CASSGRLAVGTDTQYF. In DNA form, the CDR3 reads TGTGCCAGCAGCGGCCGACTAGCGGTGGGGACAGATACGCAGTATTTT.

The chain carries TRBV20-1 and TRBJ2-7; no firm D call. This CDR3 is 13 amino acids long. Germline-derived CDR1 and CDR2 are DFQATT and SNEGSKA (reference sequence). The germline V and J ends were trimmed by 3 bases and 2 bases, with 11 bases remaining between them. CDR3 sequence reads: CSASRGAPYEQYF. The CDR3, as DNA: TGCAGTGCTAGCCGCGGAGCCCCCTACGAGCAGTACTTC.

The chain employs TRBV12-3 or TRBV12-4 and TRBJ2-1, with D unresolved. This CDR3 comprises 14 residues. Trimming cost V 5 bases and J 3 bases, with 11 bases left between them. The CDR3: CASSPWRIYNEQFF. The CDR3 coding sequence is TGTGCCAGCAGTCCCTGGCGGATCTACAATGAGCAGTTCTTC.

This chain uses TRBV15 with TRBJ2-3; 11 nucleotides align to TRBD2. With V trimmed by 5 bases and J by 0 bases, 13 bases remained unmatched. From germline, CDR1 is LNHNV and CDR2 YYDKDF (reference sequence). The CDR3 runs 19 residues. Written as DNA, the CDR3 is TGTGCCACCAGCCCTAGACTAGCGGGAACGATAACTAGCACAGATACGCAGTATTTT. This codes for CATSPRLAGTITSTDTQYF.

The CDR3 loop is CASSLISTSGSYYQETQYF. CDR3 bases: TGTGCCAGCAGTCTAATCTCGACTAGCGGGAGCTACTATCAAGAGACCCAGTACTTC. The chain couples TRBV3-1 to TRBJ2-5; TRBD2 aligns across 12 bases. Germline V CDR1 and CDR2: LGHDT, YNNKEL (reference sequence). There are 19 residues in the CDR3. V shed 6 bases and J 2 bases; nucleotides not matched to a gene: 16.

The chain has TRBV4-1 and TRBJ2-5, with TRBD2 matching over 9 bases. V dropped 0 bases and J dropped 6; count of bases not matched to a gene: 20. The CDR3 covers 20 residues. The germline CDR1 and CDR2 sequences are MGHRA and YSYEKL. In DNA form, the CDR3 reads TGCGCCAGCAGCCAAGATCAGTGGATTAGCGGGAGACAGGGTTTGAAGACCCAGTACTTC. Residues: CASSQDQWISGRQGLKTQYF.

The V call is TRBV15, the J call TRBJ1-1; D may be TRBD1 (6 bases). With 6 bases removed from V and 5 bases from J, the gap between germline ends came to 19 bases. The CDR3 is 15 residues long. Germline assignment: CDR1 LNHNV and CDR2 YYDKDF (reference sequence). The CDR3 loop is CATSFQGNQWTEAFF. The DNA for the CDR3 is TGTGCCACCAGTTTTCAGGGGAATCAGTGGACTGAAGCTTTCTTT.

The chain uses TRBV20-1 and TRBJ1-5; 7 nucleotides align to TRBD1. Germline V gene lookup returns CDR1 DFQATT and CDR2 SNEGSKA (reference sequence). The CDR3 has 15 residues. V dropped 2 bases and J dropped 7; count of bases not matched to a gene: 11. This CDR3 is CSARQTTGSLQPQHF. The CDR3 coding sequence is TGCAGTGCTAGACAGACGACAGGGAGTCTCCAGCCCCAGCATTTT.

V and J are TRBV10-3 and TRBJ2-1, with D uncertain. The V and J ends lost 7 bases and 0 bases respectively, with 13 bases between them. The CDR3 totals 15 residues. Germline V lookup: CDR1 ENHRY, CDR2 SYGVKD. CDR3 loop: CAINPGLSSYNEQFF. The CDR3 DNA follows: TGTGCCATCAACCCGGGCCTCAGCTCCTACAATGAGCAGTTCTTC.

Only a few counts were recorded for this clonotype. The chain has TRBV29-1 and TRBJ2-5; TRBD2 might be the D (8 bases). Germline lookup yields CDR1 SQVTM and CDR2 ANQGSEA. V was trimmed by 6 bases and J by 5 bases, leaving 16 bases between them. The CDR3 has 13 amino acids. CDR3 sequence: CSVEQGTRETQYF. CDR3 nucleotide sequence: TGCAGCGTGGAACAGGGGACTAGGGAGACCCAGTACTTC.